There are a few counts of the clone carrying this T cell receptor (beta chain). Its matching antigen is unknown. TCRdb re-called the 5' RACE reads through MiXCR, storing one row per CDR3 protein. The sample contains about 220,000 distinct CDR3 sequences, 18% of which appear only once. This sample was included in a study of CD8 T cells in ankylosing spondylitis. Study-level points and caveats: Ankylosing spondylitis blood seemed to carry a telltale TCR beta motif made of seven or eight highly homologous variants.

The CDR3 runs to 12 residues. CDR1 and CDR2 (germline): MNHEY, SMNVEV (reference sequence). V was cut by 4 bases and J by 2 bases, with 6 bases left in between. The genes are TRBV27 and TRBJ2-7, with unresolved D. Specimen: blood, either unsorted or a sorted T cell fraction (not recorded which). This TCR came from a male donor with ankylosing spondylitis. CDR3 DNA: TGTGCCAGCAGTTCTCGCGCCTACGAGCAGTACTTC. Translation: CASSSRAYEQYF.